This T cell receptor beta chain was captured in a study of blood T cell repertoires in COVID-19. This table comes from immunoSEQ multiplex PCR, and its TCRdb copy is limited to in-frame clones, with some not included. This table has some 200,000 clones, 70% to 90% appearing once. The germline V gene encodes CDR1 LNHDA and CDR2 SQIVND (reference sequence). The CDR3 consists of 16 residues. J lost 1 base, V lost 4 bases, and 5 bases had no gene match. The V and J genes are TRBV19 and TRBJ2-5; TRBD2 agrees at 11 bases. This clonotype originated in a woman of 80 years or more with acute or convalescent COVID-19. The sequencing sample was made of peripheral blood. The CDR3 here is CASSTLAGGSQETQYF. The CDR3 nucleotides are TGTGCCAGTAGTACCCTAGCGGGAGGTTCCCAAGAGACCCAGTACTTC.